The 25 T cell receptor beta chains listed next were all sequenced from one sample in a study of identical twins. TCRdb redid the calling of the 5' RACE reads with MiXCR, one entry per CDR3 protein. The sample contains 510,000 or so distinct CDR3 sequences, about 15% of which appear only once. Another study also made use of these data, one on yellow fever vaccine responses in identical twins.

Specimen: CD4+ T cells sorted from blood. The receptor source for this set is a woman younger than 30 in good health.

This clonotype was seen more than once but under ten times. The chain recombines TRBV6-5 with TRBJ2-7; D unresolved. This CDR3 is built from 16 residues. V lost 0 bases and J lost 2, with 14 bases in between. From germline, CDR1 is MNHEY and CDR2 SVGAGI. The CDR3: CASSYSLIGDPYEQYF. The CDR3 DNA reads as TGTGCCAGCAGTTACTCTTTGATAGGCGACCCCTACGAGCAGTACTTC.

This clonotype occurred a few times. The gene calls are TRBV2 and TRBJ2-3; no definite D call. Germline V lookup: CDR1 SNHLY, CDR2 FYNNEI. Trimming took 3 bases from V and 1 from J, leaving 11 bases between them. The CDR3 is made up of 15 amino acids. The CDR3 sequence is CASSEPGAGTDTQYF. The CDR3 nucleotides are TGTGCCAGCAGTGAGCCCGGAGCCGGCACAGATACGCAGTATTTT. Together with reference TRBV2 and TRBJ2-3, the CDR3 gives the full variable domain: EPEVTQTPSHQVTQMGQEVILRCVPISNHLYFYWYRQILGQKVEFLVSFYNNEISEKSEIFDDQFSVERPDGSNFTLKIRSTKLEDSAMYFCASSEPGAGTDTQYFGPGTRLTVL.

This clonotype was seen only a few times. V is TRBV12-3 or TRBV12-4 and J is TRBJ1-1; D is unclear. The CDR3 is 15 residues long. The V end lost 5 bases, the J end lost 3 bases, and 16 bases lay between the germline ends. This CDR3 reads CASSPDLGSYTEAFF. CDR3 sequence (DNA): TGTGCCAGCAGTCCGGATCTGGGTTCCTACACTGAAGCTTTCTTT.

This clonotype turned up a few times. CDR3 coding DNA: TGCAGTGCTAGAGACGAGGGGGGGCAAATTAGTTGGGATACGCAGTATTTT. Encoded protein: CSARDEGGQISWDTQYF. The rearrangement joins TRBV20-1 to TRBJ2-3; TRBD2 is a possible D gene (7 bases). Deletions cut 0 bases from V and 6 bases from J, with 22 bases between. Germline V gene data show CDR1 as DFQATT and CDR2 as SNEGSKA (reference sequence). The CDR3 extends over 17 amino acids.

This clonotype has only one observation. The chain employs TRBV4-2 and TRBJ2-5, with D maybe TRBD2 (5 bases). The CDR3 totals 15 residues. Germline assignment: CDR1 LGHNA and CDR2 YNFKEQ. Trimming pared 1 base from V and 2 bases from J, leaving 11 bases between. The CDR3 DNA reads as TGTGCCAGCAGCCAAGGCGTAGCGAGTCAAGAGACCCAGTACTTC. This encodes CASSQGVASQETQYF.

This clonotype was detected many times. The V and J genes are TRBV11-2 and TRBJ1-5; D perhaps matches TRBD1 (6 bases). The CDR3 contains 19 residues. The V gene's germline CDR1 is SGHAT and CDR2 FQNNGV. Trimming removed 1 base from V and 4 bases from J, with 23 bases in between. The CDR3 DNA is TGTGCCAGCAGCTTAGGGGCACGGGGCTTTCGAGGGGGTAATCAGCCCCAGCATTTT. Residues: CASSLGARGFRGGNQPQHF.

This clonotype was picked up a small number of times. This CDR3 reads CASSQDRHRAFF. The CDR3 nucleotides read TGTGCCAGCAGCCAAGATCGGCATAGAGCTTTCTTT. The chain links TRBV3-1 to TRBJ1-1; D call uncertain. Trimming took off 0 bases at V and 10 bases at J, with 9 bases between the two ends. CDR3 length: 12 residues. Germline lookup yields CDR1 LGHDT and CDR2 YNNKEL (reference sequence).

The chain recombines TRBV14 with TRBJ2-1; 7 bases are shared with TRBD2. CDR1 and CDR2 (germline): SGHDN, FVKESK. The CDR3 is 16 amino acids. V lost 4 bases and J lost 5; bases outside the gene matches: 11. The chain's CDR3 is CASSLNGVTSHNEQFF. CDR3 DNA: TGTGCCAGCAGCCTTAATGGTGTGACTAGCCACAATGAGCAGTTCTTC. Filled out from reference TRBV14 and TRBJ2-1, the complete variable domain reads EAGVTQFPSHSVIEKGQTVTLRCDPISGHDNLYWYRRVMGKEIKFLLHFVKESKQDESGMPNNRFLAERTGGTYSTLKVQPAELEDSGVYFCASSLNGVTSHNEQFFGPGTRLTVL.

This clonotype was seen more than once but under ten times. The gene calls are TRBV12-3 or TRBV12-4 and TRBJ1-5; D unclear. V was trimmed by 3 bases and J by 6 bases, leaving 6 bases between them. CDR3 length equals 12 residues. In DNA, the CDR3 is TGTGCCAGCAGTTTGCAGGTTCAGCCCCAGCATTTT. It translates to CASSLQVQPQHF.

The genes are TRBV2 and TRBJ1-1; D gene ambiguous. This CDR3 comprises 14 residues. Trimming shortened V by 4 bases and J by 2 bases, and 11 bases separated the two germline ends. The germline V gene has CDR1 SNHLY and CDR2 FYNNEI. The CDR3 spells CASSGEAANTEAFF. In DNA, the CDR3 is TGTGCCAGCAGTGGGGAGGCAGCCAACACTGAAGCTTTCTTT.

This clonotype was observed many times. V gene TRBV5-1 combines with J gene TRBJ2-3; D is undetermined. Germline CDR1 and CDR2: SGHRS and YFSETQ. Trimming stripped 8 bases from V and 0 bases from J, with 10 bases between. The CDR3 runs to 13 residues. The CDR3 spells CASGSPSTDTQYF. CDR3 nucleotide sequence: TGCGCCAGTGGCTCCCCGAGCACAGATACGCAGTATTTT.

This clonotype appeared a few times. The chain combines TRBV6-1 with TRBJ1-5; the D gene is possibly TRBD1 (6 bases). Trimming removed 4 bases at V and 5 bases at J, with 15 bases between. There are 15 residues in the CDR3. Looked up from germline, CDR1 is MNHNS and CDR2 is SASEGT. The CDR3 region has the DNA TGTGCCAGCAGTGGCCCCAGGGGAGCCTATCAGCCCCAGCATTTT. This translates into CASSGPRGAYQPQHF.

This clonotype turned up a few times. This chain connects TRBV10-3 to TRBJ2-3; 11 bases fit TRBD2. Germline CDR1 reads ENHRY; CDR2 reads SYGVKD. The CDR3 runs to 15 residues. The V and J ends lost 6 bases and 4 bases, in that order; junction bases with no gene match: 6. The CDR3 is CAISPLAGEADTQYF. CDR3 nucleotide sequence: TGTGCCATCAGCCCACTAGCGGGGGAGGCAGATACGCAGTATTTT.

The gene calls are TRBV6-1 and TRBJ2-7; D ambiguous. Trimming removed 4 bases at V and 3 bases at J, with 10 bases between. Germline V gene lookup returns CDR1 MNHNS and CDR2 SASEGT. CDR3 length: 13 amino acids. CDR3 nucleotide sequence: TGTGCCAGCAGTGTCCACATCAGCTACGAGCAGTACGTC. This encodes CASSVHISYEQYV.

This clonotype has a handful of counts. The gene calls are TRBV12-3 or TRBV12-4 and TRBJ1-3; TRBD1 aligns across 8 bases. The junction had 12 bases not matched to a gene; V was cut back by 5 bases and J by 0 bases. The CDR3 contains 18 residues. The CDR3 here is CASSPAGTGLYSGNTIYF. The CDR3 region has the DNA TGTGCCAGCAGTCCGGCCGGGACAGGACTATACTCTGGAAACACCATATATTTT.

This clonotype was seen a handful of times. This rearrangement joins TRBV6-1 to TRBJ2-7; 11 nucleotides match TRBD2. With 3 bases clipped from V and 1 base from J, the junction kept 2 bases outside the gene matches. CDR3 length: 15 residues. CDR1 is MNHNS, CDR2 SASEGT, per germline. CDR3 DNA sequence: TGTGCCAGCAGTGAGCTAGCGGGGGGATCCTACGAGCAGTACGTC. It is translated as CASSELAGGSYEQYV.

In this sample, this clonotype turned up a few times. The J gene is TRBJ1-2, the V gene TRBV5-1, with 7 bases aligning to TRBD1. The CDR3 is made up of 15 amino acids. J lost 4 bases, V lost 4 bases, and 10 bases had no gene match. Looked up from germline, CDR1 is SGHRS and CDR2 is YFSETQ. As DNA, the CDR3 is TGCGCCAGCAGCACCGGGGACAGTAGGATCTATGGCTACACCTTC. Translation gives CASSTGDSRIYGYTF.

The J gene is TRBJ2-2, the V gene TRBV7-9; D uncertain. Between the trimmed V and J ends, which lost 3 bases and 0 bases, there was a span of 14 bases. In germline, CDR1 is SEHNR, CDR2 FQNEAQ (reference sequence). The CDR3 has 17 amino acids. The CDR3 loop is CASSFLPGPSNTGELFF. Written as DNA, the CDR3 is TGTGCCAGCAGCTTTCTTCCGGGTCCCTCGAACACCGGGGAGCTGTTTTTT.

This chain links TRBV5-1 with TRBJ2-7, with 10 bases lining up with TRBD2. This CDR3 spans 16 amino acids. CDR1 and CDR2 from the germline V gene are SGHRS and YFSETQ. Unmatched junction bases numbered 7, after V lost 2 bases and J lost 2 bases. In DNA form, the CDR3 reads TGCGCCAGCAGCTTTGGATCCGGGACTAGCGCCTACGAGCAGTACTTC. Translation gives CASSFGSGTSAYEQYF.

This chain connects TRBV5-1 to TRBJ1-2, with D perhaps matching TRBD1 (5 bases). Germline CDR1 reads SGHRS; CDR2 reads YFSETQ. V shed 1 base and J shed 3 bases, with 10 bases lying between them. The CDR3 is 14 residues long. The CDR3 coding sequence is TGCGCCAGCAGCTTGTCTGCCAGGGACTATGGCTACACCTTC. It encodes CASSLSARDYGYTF. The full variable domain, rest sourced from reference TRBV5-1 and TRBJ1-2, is KAGVTQTPRYLIKTRGQQVTLSCSPISGHRSVSWYQQTPGQGLQFLFEYFSETQRNKGNFPGRFSGRQFSNSRSEMNVSTLELGDSALYLCASSLSARDYGYTFGSGTRLTVV.

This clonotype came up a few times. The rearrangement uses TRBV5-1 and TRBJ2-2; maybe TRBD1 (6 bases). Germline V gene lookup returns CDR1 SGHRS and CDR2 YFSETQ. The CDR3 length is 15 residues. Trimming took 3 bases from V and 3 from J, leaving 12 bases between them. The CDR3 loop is CASSSQGGDTGELFF. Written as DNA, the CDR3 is TGCGCCAGCAGCTCACAGGGTGGCGACACCGGGGAGCTGTTTTTT.

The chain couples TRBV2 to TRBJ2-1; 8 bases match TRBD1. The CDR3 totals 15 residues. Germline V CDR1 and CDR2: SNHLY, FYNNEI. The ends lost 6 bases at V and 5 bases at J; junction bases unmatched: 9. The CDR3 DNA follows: TGTGCCAGCAGGGGACAGGCATCCTCTCACAATGAGCAGTTCTTC. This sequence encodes CASRGQASSHNEQFF.

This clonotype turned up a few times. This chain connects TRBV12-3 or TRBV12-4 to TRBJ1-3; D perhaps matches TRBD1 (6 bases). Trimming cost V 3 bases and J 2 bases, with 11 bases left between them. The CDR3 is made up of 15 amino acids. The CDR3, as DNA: TGTGCCAGCAGTTTGATAGGGGGTACTGGAAACACCATATATTTT. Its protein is CASSLIGGTGNTIYF.

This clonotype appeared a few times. CDR3 sequence (DNA): TGTGCCAGCAGCCAAGGACTAGCGGGCGCCTCCTACGAGCAGTACTTC. Translation gives CASSQGLAGASYEQYF. The J gene is TRBJ2-7, the V gene TRBV14, with TRBD2 matching over 10 bases. With 1 base clipped from V and 0 bases from J, the junction kept 3 bases outside the gene matches. Germline-derived CDR1 and CDR2 are SGHDN and FVKESK. The CDR3 spans 16 residues.

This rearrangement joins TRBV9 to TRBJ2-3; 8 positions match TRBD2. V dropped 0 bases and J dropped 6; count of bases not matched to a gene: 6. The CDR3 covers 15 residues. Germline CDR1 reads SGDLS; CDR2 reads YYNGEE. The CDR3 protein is CASSVGTSPPDTQYF. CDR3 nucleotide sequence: TGTGCCAGCAGCGTAGGGACTAGCCCCCCGGATACGCAGTATTTT.